This TCR beta chain comes out of a study of T-cell memory formation after mild COVID-19. Across the study: TCR clusters were largely donor specific.

Remarks on this clonotype: The antigen remains undetermined.

Overall study findings and caveats: Pre-infection memory showed some responding clones, and this suggested that cross-reactive memory joined.

TCRdb re-analysed the 5' RACE reads in MiXCR, keeping a single row per CDR3 protein. The table lists some 65,000 distinct CDR3 sequences, over 15% of them singletons. V was shortened by 0 bases and J by 1 base, with 15 bases between the two germline ends. CDR3 length: 16 residues. Germline values: CDR1 DFQATT, CDR2 SNEGSKA (reference sequence). Sequencing used PBMCs or a T cell subset sorted from them (not recorded which). This chain connects TRBV20-1 to TRBJ2-5, with D tentatively TRBD2 (5 bases). This clonotype originated in an adult woman who had mild COVID-19 (a few samples of this study predate the infection). Cell type and time point are not known. The CDR3 sequence is CSARDPEGSVQETQYF. DNA of the CDR3: TGCAGTGCTAGAGATCCAGAGGGATCTGTCCAAGAGACCCAGTACTTC.